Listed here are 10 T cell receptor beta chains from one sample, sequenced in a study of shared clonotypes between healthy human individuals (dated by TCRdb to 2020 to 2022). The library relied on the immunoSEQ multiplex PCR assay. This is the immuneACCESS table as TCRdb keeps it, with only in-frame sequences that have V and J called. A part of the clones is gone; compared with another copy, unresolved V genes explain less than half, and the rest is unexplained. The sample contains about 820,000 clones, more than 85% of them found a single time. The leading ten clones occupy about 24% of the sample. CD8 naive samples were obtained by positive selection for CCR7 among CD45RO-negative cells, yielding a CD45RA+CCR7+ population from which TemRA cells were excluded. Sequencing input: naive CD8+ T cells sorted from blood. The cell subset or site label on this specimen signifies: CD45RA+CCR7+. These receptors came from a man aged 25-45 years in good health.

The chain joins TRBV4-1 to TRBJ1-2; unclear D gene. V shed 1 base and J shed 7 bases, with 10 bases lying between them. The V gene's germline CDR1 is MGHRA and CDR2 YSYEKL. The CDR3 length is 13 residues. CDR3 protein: CASSQVMMGGYTF. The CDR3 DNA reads TGCGCCAGCAGCCAAGTAATGATGGGTGGCTACACCTTC.

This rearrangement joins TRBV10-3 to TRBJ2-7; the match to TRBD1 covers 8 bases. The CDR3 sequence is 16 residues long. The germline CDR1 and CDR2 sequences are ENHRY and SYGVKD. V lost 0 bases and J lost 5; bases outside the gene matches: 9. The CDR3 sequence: CAISESWDRIYHEQYF. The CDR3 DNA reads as TGTGCCATCAGTGAGTCGTGGGACAGGATCTATCACGAGCAGTACTTC.

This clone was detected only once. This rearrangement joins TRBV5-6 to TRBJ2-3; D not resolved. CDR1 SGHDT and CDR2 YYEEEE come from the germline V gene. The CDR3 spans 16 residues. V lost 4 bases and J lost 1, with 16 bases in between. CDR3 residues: CASSRPAFHRTDTQYF. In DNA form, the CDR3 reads TGTGCCAGCAGCCGGCCCGCTTTTCACCGCACAGATACGCAGTATTTT. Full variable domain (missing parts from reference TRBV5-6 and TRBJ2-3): DAGVTQSPTHLIKTRGQQVTLRCSPKSGHDTVSWYQQALGQGPQFIFQYYEEEERQRGNFPDRFSGHQFPNYSSELNVNALLLGDSALYLCASSRPAFHRTDTQYFGPGTRLTVL.

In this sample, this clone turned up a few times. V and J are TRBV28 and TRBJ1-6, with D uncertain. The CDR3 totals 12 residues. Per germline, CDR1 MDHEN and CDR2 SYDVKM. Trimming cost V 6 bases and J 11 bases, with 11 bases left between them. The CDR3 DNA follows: TGTGCCAGCAGCCCCATGGGGACACCCCTCCACTTT. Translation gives CASSPMGTPLHF.

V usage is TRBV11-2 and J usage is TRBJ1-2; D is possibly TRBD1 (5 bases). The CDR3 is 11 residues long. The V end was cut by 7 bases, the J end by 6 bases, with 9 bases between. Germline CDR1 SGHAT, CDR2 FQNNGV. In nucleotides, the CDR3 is TGTGCCAGCACCCAGGGTCATGGCTACACCTTC. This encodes CASTQGHGYTF.

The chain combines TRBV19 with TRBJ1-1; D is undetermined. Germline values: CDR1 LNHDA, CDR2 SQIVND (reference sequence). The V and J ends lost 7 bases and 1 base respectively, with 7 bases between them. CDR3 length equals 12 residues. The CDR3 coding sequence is TGTGCCAGTAAACTTGGGAACACTGAAGCTTTCTTT. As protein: CASKLGNTEAFF.

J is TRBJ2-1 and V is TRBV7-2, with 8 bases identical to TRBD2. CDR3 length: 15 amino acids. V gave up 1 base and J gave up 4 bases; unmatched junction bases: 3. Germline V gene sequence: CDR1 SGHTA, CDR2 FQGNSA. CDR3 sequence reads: CASSLGVAGYNEQFF. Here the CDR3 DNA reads TGTGCCAGCAGCTTAGGTGTAGCGGGGTACAATGAGCAGTTCTTC. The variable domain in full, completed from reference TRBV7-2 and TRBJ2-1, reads GAGVSQSPSNKVTEKGKDVELRCDPISGHTALYWYRQSLGQGLEFLIYFQGNSAPDKSGLPSDRFSAERTGGSVSTLTIQRTQQEDSAVYLCASSLGVAGYNEQFFGPGTRLTVL.

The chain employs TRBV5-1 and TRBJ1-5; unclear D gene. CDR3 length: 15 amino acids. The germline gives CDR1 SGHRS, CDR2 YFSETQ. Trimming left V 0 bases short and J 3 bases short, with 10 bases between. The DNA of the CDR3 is TGCGCCAGCAGCTTGGCTGGATTTGACAATCAGCCCCAGCATTTT. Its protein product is CASSLAGFDNQPQHF.

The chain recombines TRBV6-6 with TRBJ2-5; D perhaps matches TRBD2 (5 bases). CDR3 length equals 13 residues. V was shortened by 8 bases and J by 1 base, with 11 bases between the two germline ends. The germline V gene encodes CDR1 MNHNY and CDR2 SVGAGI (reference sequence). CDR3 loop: CASHSVVQETQYF. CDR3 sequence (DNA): TGTGCCAGCCATAGCGTCGTCCAAGAGACCCAGTACTTC.

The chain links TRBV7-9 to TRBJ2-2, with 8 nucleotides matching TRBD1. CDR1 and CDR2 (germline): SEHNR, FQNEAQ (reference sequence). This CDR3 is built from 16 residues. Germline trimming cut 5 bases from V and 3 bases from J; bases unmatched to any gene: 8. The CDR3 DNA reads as TGTGCCAGCAGCCCGTCGGGACAGGCTTACACCGGGGAGCTGTTTTTT. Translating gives CASSPSGQAYTGELFF.